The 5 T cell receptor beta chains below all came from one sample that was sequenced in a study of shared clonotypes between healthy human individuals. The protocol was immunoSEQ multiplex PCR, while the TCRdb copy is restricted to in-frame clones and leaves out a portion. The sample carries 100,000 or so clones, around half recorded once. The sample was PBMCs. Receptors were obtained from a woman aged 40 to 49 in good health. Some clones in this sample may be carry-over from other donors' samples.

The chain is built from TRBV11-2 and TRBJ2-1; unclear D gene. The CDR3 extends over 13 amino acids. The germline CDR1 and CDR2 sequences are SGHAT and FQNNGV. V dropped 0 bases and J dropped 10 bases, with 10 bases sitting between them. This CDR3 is CASSLESPTEQFF. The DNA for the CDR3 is TGTGCCAGCAGCTTAGAATCCCCGACAGAGCAGTTCTTC.

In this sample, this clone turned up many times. The CDR3 reads CASARQGFYEQYF. The DNA for the CDR3 is TGTGCCAGCGCAAGACAGGGCTTCTACGAGCAGTACTTC. V and J are TRBV25-1 and TRBJ2-7; 7 positions match TRBD1. This CDR3 has 13 amino acids. J was trimmed by 3 bases and V by 8 bases; bases with no gene match: 7. The V gene's germline CDR1 is MGHDK and CDR2 SYGVNS.

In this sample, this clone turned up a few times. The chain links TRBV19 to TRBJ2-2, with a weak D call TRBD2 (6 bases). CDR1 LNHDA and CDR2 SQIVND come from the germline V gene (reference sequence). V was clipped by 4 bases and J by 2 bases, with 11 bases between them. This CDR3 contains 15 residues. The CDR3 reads CASSKGSGNTGELFF. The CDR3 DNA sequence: TGTGCCAGTAGTAAGGGTAGCGGCAACACCGGGGAGCTGTTTTTT.

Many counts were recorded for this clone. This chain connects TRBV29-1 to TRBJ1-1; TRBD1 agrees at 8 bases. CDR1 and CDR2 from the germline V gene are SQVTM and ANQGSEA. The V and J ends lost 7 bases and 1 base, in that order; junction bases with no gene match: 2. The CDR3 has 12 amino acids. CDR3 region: CSAGTGNTEAFF. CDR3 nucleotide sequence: TGCAGCGCTGGGACAGGGAACACTGAAGCTTTCTTT. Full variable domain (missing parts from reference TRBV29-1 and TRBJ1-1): SAVISQKPSRDICQRGTSLTIQCQVDSQVTMMFWYRQQPGQSLTLIATANQGSEATYESGFVIDKFPISRPNLTFSTLTVSNMSPEDSSIYLCSAGTGNTEAFFGQGTRLTVV.

CDR3 sequence (DNA): TGTGCCAGCAGCGTGAGGTGGGAAAACAATGAGCAGTTCTTC. Translating it yields CASSVRWENNEQFF. This chain uses TRBV9 with TRBJ2-1; D gene unclear. V was shortened by 2 bases and J by 5 bases, with 11 bases between the two germline ends. This CDR3 comprises 14 residues. CDR1 SGDLS and CDR2 YYNGEE come from the germline V gene.